This T cell receptor beta chain appears in the sequencing data of a study of T cells expressing NK-cell markers. About the study: TCR beta repertoires came from sorted CD3+CD56+NKG2C+, CD3+CD56+NKG2C- and CD3+CD56-NKG2C+ T cells.

Turning to this clonotype: What it recognizes is unknown.

The CDR3 extends over 14 amino acids. Germline assignment: CDR1 SGHKS and CDR2 YYEKEE (reference sequence). General study results and limits: Top CD8+ clonotypes included the dominant CD3+CD56+NKG2C+ clonotypes in six donors.

TCRdb reanalyzed the 5' RACE reads, giving one entry per CDR3 protein sequence and no DNA. The data show about 160,000 distinct CDR3 sequences, and the top ten clones hold 20% to 25%. Material: blood T cells: a sorted CD56 or NKG2C T cell subset, CD4+ or CD8+ T cells, or bulk PBMC T cells (not recorded which). The origin of this receptor is a man aged 18-75 years in good health. The chain is built from TRBV5-5 and TRBJ1-2; TCRdb picks TRBD1, but there is no DNA to check that call. The CDR3 is CASSEDRLGYGYTF.